These 14 T cell receptor beta chains came from one sample sequenced in a study of blood T cell repertoires in COVID-19. Repertoires were generated with immunoSEQ multiplex PCR, while TCRdb's copy carries only in-frame clones and drops some. The sample gives 200,000 to 250,000 clones, 70% to 85% of which show up once; roughly 3.5% is in the top ten. Specimen: PBMCs or T cells enriched from blood (not recorded which). Receptor source: a woman aged 60-70 years who had recovered from COVID-19.

A single count supports this clone. J is TRBJ2-7 and V is TRBV15, with 9 bases lining up with TRBD1. The germline CDR1 and CDR2 sequences are LNHNV and YYDKDF (reference sequence). The trim removed 2 bases at V and 3 bases at J, leaving 2 bases unmatched. This CDR3 spans 14 amino acids. As DNA, the CDR3 is TGTGCCACCAGCAGATGGGACAGGGACTACGAGCAGTACTTC. It translates to CATSRWDRDYEQYF.

The chain employs TRBV4-3 and TRBJ1-4; D possibly corresponds to TRBD1 (5 bases). Trimming cost V 1 base and J 1 base, with 10 bases left between them. The CDR3 has 16 amino acids. The germline CDR1 and CDR2 sequences are LGHNA and YSLEER. For the CDR3, the DNA is TGCGCCAGCAGCCAAGGAGGGGAGGGAACTAATGAAAAACTGTTTTTT. It encodes CASSQGGEGTNEKLFF.

This chain joins TRBV27 and TRBJ2-3; D remains unclear. Germline CDR1 and CDR2: MNHEY and SMNVEV (reference sequence). Trimming took 6 bases from V and 4 from J, leaving 11 bases between them. The CDR3 has 13 amino acids. CDR3 bases: TGTGCCAGCAGCCATCAGAGCGCAGATACGCAGTATTTT. It encodes CASSHQSADTQYF.

The chain has TRBV7-6 and TRBJ1-3, with a possible D match to TRBD1 (5 bases). The V gene's germline CDR1 is SGHVS and CDR2 FNYEAQ. The CDR3 is 16 amino acids. The V and J ends lost 0 bases and 4 bases respectively, with 13 bases between them. The CDR3 nucleotides are TGTGCCAGCAGCTTAGCATGGGGCAGGGCCGGAAACACCATATATTTT. Its translation is CASSLAWGRAGNTIYF.

V usage is TRBV13 and J usage is TRBJ1-1, with TRBD1 identical over 8 bases. The ends lost 2 bases at V and 9 bases at J; junction bases unmatched: 5. The CDR3 consists of 13 residues. Germline CDR1 and CDR2: PRHDT and FYEKMQ (reference sequence). CDR3 coding DNA: TGTGCCAGCAGCTTAAACCAGGGGGCAAAAGCTTTCTTT. Translating it yields CASSLNQGAKAFF.

The rearrangement uses TRBV19 and TRBJ1-1, with 8 nucleotides matching TRBD1. Germline V CDR1 and CDR2: LNHDA, SQIVND (reference sequence). The CDR3 length is 15 residues. The V and J ends lost 7 bases and 4 bases, in that order; junction bases with no gene match: 11. The CDR3 DNA sequence: TGTGCCAGTACCGGACAGGGAATAACGATCACTGAAGCTTTCTTT. The encoded protein is CASTGQGITITEAFF.

This rearrangement joins TRBV15 to TRBJ1-4; 7 bases map to TRBD1. The J segment lost 4 bases and the V segment lost 0 bases, leaving 11 bases of the junction unmatched. The CDR3 has 18 amino acids. From germline, CDR1 is LNHNV and CDR2 YYDKDF (reference sequence). The CDR3 loop reads CATSRDTLFGTVNEKLFF. DNA of the CDR3: TGTGCCACCAGCAGAGATACTCTGTTCGGGACAGTTAATGAAAAACTGTTTTTT.

The rearrangement joins TRBV9 to TRBJ2-1; 9 nucleotides agree with TRBD2. CDR1 and CDR2 from the germline V gene are SGDLS and YYNGEE. With V trimmed by 3 bases and J by 9 bases, 10 bases remained unmatched. The CDR3 sequence is 15 residues long. The CDR3 DNA follows: TGTGCCAGCAGCGAAATAGCGGGAGCCTCCGGTGAGCAGTTCTTC. Encoded protein: CASSEIAGASGEQFF.

This clone appeared a few times. The J gene is TRBJ2-7, the V gene TRBV10-3, with 8 nucleotides matching TRBD1. Germline values: CDR1 ENHRY, CDR2 SYGVKD. The CDR3 totals 14 residues. V was clipped by 7 bases and J by 4 bases; unmatched bases: 9. CDR3 nucleotide sequence: TGTGCCATCACTACAGGACAGGGAAATTACGAGCAGTACTTC. Protein: CAITTGQGNYEQYF.

The V call is TRBV12-3 or TRBV12-4, the J call TRBJ2-1; D is possibly TRBD2 (5 bases). Trimming left V 6 bases short and J 15 bases short, with 18 bases between. This CDR3 comprises 12 residues. In DNA form, the CDR3 reads TGTGCCAGCAGCCTGATACAGCGGTCCACGTTCTTC. Its protein is CASSLIQRSTFF.

The chain carries TRBV9 and TRBJ1-1; 9 bases map to TRBD1. The CDR3 extends over 14 amino acids. Germline V gives CDR1 SGDLS, CDR2 YYNGEE. Trimming took 3 bases from V and 4 from J; bases not matched to a gene: 4. CDR3 in DNA: TGTGCCAGCAGCGCCGTGACAGGGGGCACTGAAGCTTTCTTT. It specifies CASSAVTGGTEAFF.

This clone was seen more than once but under ten times. The chain has TRBV18 and TRBJ2-3; TRBD2 agrees at 7 bases. CDR3 length: 16 residues. V was pared by 3 bases and J by 0 bases, with 6 bases of the junction left unmatched. Per the germline V gene, CDR1 is KGHSH and CDR2 is LQKENI. In nucleotides, the CDR3 is TGTGCCAGCTCACCCCGGGGTAGCGGGAGCACAGATACGCAGTATTTT. It specifies CASSPRGSGSTDTQYF.

This chain connects TRBV7-9 to TRBJ1-2; 9 positions match TRBD1. J lost 6 bases, V lost 1 base, and 9 bases had no gene match. CDR1 and CDR2 from the germline V gene are SEHNR and FQNEAQ (reference sequence). The CDR3 is made up of 16 amino acids. This CDR3 reads CASSLGDREPFHGYTF. For the CDR3, the DNA is TGTGCCAGCAGCTTAGGGGACAGGGAACCTTTCCATGGCTACACCTTC.

This chain uses TRBV5-8 with TRBJ1-1, with 10 bases lining up with TRBD1. Germline V gene data show CDR1 as SGHTS and CDR2 as YDEGEE. The CDR3 length is 14 residues. V was pared by 4 bases and J by 5 bases, with 5 bases of the junction left unmatched. This CDR3 reads CASSLDRGRTEAFF. CDR3 nucleotides: TGTGCCAGCAGCCTCGACAGGGGGCGAACTGAAGCTTTCTTT.